This T cell receptor (beta chain) was found in a study of cytomegalovirus exposure and HLA in healthy donors. In regard to this clone: Its antigen is not known.

Using immunoSEQ multiplex PCR, the repertoire was profiled, and TCRdb retains in-frame clones only, with some absent. This repertoire shows approximately 100,000 clones, approximately 91% found once; its top ten account for roughly 2.2%. General observations from the study: The classifier reportedly diagnosed cytomegalovirus status with high specificity and sensitivity. Among TCR beta chains, those listed as cytomegalovirus-associated numbered over 150.

The V and J ends lost 4 bases and 6 bases, in that order; junction bases with no gene match: 5. The CDR3 loop spans 14 amino acids. CDR1 is SGHNT and CDR2 is YYREEE in the germline V gene (reference sequence). The sequencing sample was made of PBMCs. This TCR derives from a woman aged 18-35 years in good health and CMV-seronegative. The V call is TRBV5-4, the J call TRBJ1-3, with TRBD1 matching 9 bases. The CDR3 spells CASSDGQGSNTIYF. CDR3 nucleotide sequence: TGTGCCAGCAGCGACGGACAGGGGTCAAACACCATATATTTT.